The clone carrying this T cell receptor (beta chain) occurred a few times. What it binds is not known. CDR1 and CDR2 from the germline V gene are DFQATT and SNEGSKA (reference sequence). The CDR3 runs 14 residues. J lost 7 bases, V lost 4 bases, and 10 bases had no gene match. This specimen belongs to a study of blood T cells in healthy people across ages. General study points: A roughly linear fall in TCR beta diversity per million T cells was seen with increasing age. Naive and antigen-experienced cells could not be conclusively compared, given unsorted PBMCs.

It was with a sample-barcoded 5' primer and a J-beta primer mix that a second PCR of about 6 to 12 cycles was run. TCRdb passed the 5' RACE reads through MiXCR, listing each CDR3 protein once. The sample has roughly 1,100,000 distinct CDR3 sequences, almost 25% seen once. These data are also associated with another study on T cells of mothers and their children.

The sequence was obtained from a girl aged 2-10 years in good health. The chain joins TRBV20-1 to TRBJ2-5; 9 bases are a match to TRBD1. The sample was blood. CDR3 nucleotide sequence: TGCAGTGCTATGGCGGGACAGGGATCGGGGACCCAGTACTTC. As protein: CSAMAGQGSGTQYF.